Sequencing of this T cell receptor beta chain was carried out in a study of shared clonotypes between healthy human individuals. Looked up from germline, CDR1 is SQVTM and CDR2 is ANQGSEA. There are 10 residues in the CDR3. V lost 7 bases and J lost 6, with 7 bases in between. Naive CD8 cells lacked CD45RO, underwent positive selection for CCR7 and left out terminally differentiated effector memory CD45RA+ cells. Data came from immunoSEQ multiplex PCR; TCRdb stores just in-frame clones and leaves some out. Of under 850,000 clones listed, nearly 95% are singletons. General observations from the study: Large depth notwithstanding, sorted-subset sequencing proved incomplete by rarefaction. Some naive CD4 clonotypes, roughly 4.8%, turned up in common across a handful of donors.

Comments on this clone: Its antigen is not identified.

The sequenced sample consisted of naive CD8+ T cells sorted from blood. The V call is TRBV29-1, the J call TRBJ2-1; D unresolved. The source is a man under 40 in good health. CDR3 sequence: CSALVNEQFF. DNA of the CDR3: TGCAGCGCTCTCGTCAATGAGCAGTTCTTC.